This entry concerns a single T cell receptor beta chain. Its binding antigen is unknown. No quality values exist for individual bases; no much larger clone is one base distant. Library preparation was by the immunoSEQ multiplex PCR assay. For the multiplex PCR, a mixture combining 60 forward primers for TCR Vbeta segments and 13 reverse primers for TCR Jbeta segments was used. The CDR3 region of rearranged TCR beta genes was amplified from genomic DNA by a multiplex PCR assay. The Illumina HiSeq System was used to sequence the amplified TCR beta libraries as 87-base-pair reads. As for how the authors treated the data: A later analysis tallied 75 million to 85 million unique TCR beta chains across the 660 or so repertoires, and approximately 12 million of those chains were shared by two or more donors. To remove PCR and sequencing errors, raw reads were error-corrected and collapsed into unique sequences using a nearest-neighbor algorithm that merged closely related sequences. CDR3 sequences were aligned to IMGT reference sequences to assign V, D and J gene segments. For a sequence to be retained, a match of at least six nucleotides to both a V gene segment and a J gene segment was required. Rearrangements were called productive when the CDR3 lacked stop codons and stayed in frame with V and J; all others were non-productive. Following IMGT convention, CDR3 was defined as the stretch from the second conserved V-encoded cysteine up to the conserved J-encoded phenylalanine. In an earlier analysis of roughly 580 of the donors, sequences lacking an unambiguous match to a single V gene segment were excluded. In an earlier analysis of more than 500 of the donors, a V segment was called functional when productive rearrangements were above 56.7%, and segregating when the standard deviation between donors exceeded 5%. A statistical classification framework was developed to diagnose cytomegalovirus status using the catalog of TCR beta chain sequences. In a later analysis, TCR nucleotide sequences were compared against IMGT/GENE-DB human TR gene sequences so that V and J genes could be assigned. A later analysis assigned CDR3 sequences and most-parsimonious VDJ recombination scenarios with the TCRdist pipeline. In a later analysis, each TCR beta chain was defined by its CDR3 amino acid sequence together with its V-gene family, and reads lacking a unique V-gene family were excluded. A later analysis removed 550 to 700 highly shared, low-generation-probability nucleotide sequences to deal with suspected cross-contamination and a sequencing artifact. A later analysis calculated a clonal expansion index for each public chain from normalized within-repertoire ranks of inferred template counts. In a later analysis, generation probabilities were computed with a VDJ recombination model fitted to out-of-frame rearrangements, and the resulting probabilities were checked against IGoR. Hypergeometric tests were used in a later analysis to score TCR-TCR, TCR-HLA and TCR-CMV co-occurrence, with a repertoire-size bias correction applied to the TCR pairs. In a later analysis, false discovery rates were estimated by permuting HLA or CMV assignments 20 times. A later analysis grouped co-occurring TCRs with DBSCAN, adding TCRdist sequence similarity when clustering within HLA-allele-positive subsets. Repertoires with fewer than 30,000 or more than 120,000 public chains, plus five repertoires with anomalous nucleotide sharing, were excluded from co-occurrence clustering. TCRdb stores this immuneACCESS table with in-frame sequences only. Part of the clones is absent; in the studies checked, under half of the shortfall reflects unresolved V genes, and no reason is known for the rest. That table gives V, J and clone size, and the DNA gave D and trimming. The sample table shows 180,000 or so clones, and over 75% are seen once. The top ten clonotypes cover roughly 5.8% of the sample.

The sample comes from a study of cytomegalovirus exposure and HLA in healthy donors (dated by TCRdb to between 2016 and 2019). Describing the broader study: In an earlier analysis of 587 of the donors, under 300 Gb of sequence data and 90 million to 120 million unique TCR beta sequences from about 179 million T cells were reported. Around 320 gigabases of sequencing data and approximately 84 million unique TCR sequences were included in an early release covering 550 to 650 HLA-typed donors. The genetic ancestry cluster associated with self-reported Caucasian donors included 81% of the roughly 410 genotyped donors. The study was designed to test whether signatures of past pathogen exposure could be identified by cataloging public T cell receptors. The study used immunosequencing to profile the T cell repertoires of 666 subjects and linked those repertoires to cytomegalovirus serostatus. Along with the approximately 650-subject first cohort, a separate validation cohort of over a hundred different subjects was used. To predict cytomegalovirus infection status, the study combined high-throughput TCR immunosequencing, statistical association of individual TCRs with disease status, and machine learning. In a later analysis, previously published TCR beta repertoires from 670 or so donors were re-analyzed and high-resolution HLA genotyping was added so that TCR occurrence patterns could be studied. Rather than drawing on any new phenotypic data, the later analysis identified candidate immune exposures from TCR beta sequences and the way those sequences occurred across donors. An earlier analysis of approximately 580 of the donors used high-throughput TCR beta sequencing to judge whether each TCR beta V gene segment behaved as functional or pseudogenic. Alongside the repertoire data, information on donor age, sex, ethnicity and CMV serostatus was compiled. In a later genetic analysis, genome-wide SNP genotypes for about three fifths of the roughly 670 donors were used, and that subset was treated as a discovery cohort. Every repertoire in the discovery cohort had been generated on one and the same sequencing platform. Class I and class II HLA loci were covered by the typing at four-digit resolution. The number of typed donors differed by locus: roughly 629-640 for A, B, C, DRB1 and DQB1; 522 for DQA1; 606 for DPA1; and approximately 450 for DPB1. A few DR-DQ haplotypes were handled as single units for association and clustering because linkage in the cohort was strong. Among some 410 genotyped donors of the cohort, an average of around 240,000 unique TCR beta nucleotide sequences were sequenced per donor, around a sixth of them non-productive.

The cohort was made up of under 800 healthy bone marrow donors. At the time of sampling, every cohort member was nominally healthy, though immune exposures that went unrecorded were likely present. The donor was CMV seropositive and was included in the group of 250 to 300 seropositive cohort members. Every donor gave a peripheral blood sample, and the peripheral blood mononuclear cells from that sample were used for TCR beta sequencing. The Qiagen DNeasy Blood Extraction Kit was used to extract genomic DNA from the blood cell samples. General study outcomes and caveats: According to the authors, the approach could potentially be generalized to other disease states and immunological phenotypes. For the cohort, immune exposure information was limited to CMV serostatus. Specific HLA alleles were associated with 15,000 to 20,000 TCR beta sequences at a false discovery rate of 0.05 in a later analysis. Most TCR sequences were seen in very few donors, while some public TCRs were found in many individuals. According to a later genetic analysis, donors in an Asian-associated ancestry cluster had fewer N-insertions in productive TCRs than the approximately 650-donor mean. According to a later analysis, most CMV-associated TCR beta chains appeared to be HLA-restricted, and the HLA associations seemed to be driven largely by CMV exposure. Because the 87-base-pair reads could not distinguish some IMGT-functional V segments, including TRBV6-2 and TRBV6-3, those segments were excluded. A later analysis found that HLA-associated TCR beta chains were more clonally expanded and had lower generation probabilities than equally common non-associated chains. Cytomegalovirus status was reported to be diagnosed by the classifier with high specificity and sensitivity in both the original and validation cohorts. A later analysis found that TCR association rates varied across HLA loci, with DRB1 alleles showing the most associated TCRs and HLA-C alleles the fewest. In an earlier analysis of roughly 500 of the donors, most TCR beta V segments appeared in productive rearrangements about 90% or about 30% of the time, broadly matching IMGT annotations. Strong co-occurrence of HLA alleles, especially DR and DQ, made assigning TCR associations to individual alleles difficult. This cohort had only TCR beta chains sequenced, and the lack of alpha or paired-chain data limited which features could be detected. Because counts were too low, seventeen rarely observed V segments, including chromosome 9 orphons, were left out of the earlier analysis of several hundred of the donors. Sequencing depth was assumed to be roughly uniform across donors in the presence/absence analyses, though that assumption may not hold. The study listed around 160 TCR beta chains as associated with cytomegalovirus. Correlated functional status among segregating V segments might be attributable to linkage disequilibrium, but an unknown experimental factor could not be ruled out. Because HLA typing was unavailable for some donors at each locus, only the typed subset was used in association tests. The sequencing pipeline was judged likely to have produced a cluster of highly shared sequence variants as a technical artifact. Three of the identified cytomegalovirus-associated TCR beta chains were confirmed in vitro to be specific for cytomegalovirus antigens. Several of the top co-occurrence clusters appeared to be linked to parvovirus B19, influenza, CMV and Epstein-Barr virus, according to a later analysis. A later genetic analysis associated a missense DCLRE1C variant with V-gene and J-gene trimming of TCR beta chains, and an independent cohort replicated the association. A further reported finding was that TCR beta sequences accurately predicted the HLA-A and HLA-B alleles for most subjects in the first cohort.

The CDR3 holds 14 amino acids from the cysteine to the phenylalanine. The read is trimmed to its CDR3 DNA, 42 bases read in frame from base 1. From a lookup of the germline V gene, CDR1 and CDR2 are SQVTM and ANQGSEA. Trimming takes 3 bases from V and 3 bases from J, and the germline ends sit 12 bases apart. The sequence was obtained from a middle-aged man in good health and CMV-seropositive. The sequenced sample was PBMCs. The rearranged chain carries TRBV29-1 and TRBJ2-1, with the D gene not confidently named. The base sequence is TGCAGCGTTGATGGGCAGGCGAGCTACAATGAGCAGTTCTTC. This is translated as CSVDGQASYNEQFF.